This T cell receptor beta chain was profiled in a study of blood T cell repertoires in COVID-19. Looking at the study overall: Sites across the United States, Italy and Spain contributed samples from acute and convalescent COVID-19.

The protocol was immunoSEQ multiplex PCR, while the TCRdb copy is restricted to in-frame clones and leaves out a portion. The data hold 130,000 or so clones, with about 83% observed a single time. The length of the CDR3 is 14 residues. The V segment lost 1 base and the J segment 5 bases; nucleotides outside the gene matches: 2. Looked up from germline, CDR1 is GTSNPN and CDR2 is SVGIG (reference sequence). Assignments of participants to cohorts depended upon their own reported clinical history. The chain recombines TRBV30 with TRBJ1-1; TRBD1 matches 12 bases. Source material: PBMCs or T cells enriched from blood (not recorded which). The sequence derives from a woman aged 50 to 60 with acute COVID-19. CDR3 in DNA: TGTGCCTGGAGTGCGGGACAGGGGGCGACTGAAGCTTTCTTT. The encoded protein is CAWSAGQGATEAFF.